Below, 12 T cell receptor beta chains from the same sample are listed, as sequenced in a study of post-analysis software for immune sequencing data. Regarding the study as a whole: Roughly five TRBV segments, including TRBV5-6, TRBV5-1 and TRBV20-1, were more frequent in patients than controls.

These TCRs are of unknown antigen specificity. Unique molecular identifiers featured in each of the TCR beta cDNA libraries. One entry per CDR3 protein, called by TCRdb with MiXCR from the PCR reads. The sample records about 200,000 distinct CDR3 sequences, roughly 28% being singletons. The sequencing input was blood. The receptors were gathered from a girl aged 2 to 17 with multiple sclerosis.

This clonotype was counted many times. The chain joins TRBV4-1 to TRBJ2-6; D unresolved. Germline V gene lookup returns CDR1 MGHRA and CDR2 YSYEKL. The length of the CDR3 is 17 residues. Trimming shortened V by 0 bases and J by 0 bases, and 9 bases separated the two germline ends. CDR3: CASSQDWVSSGANVLTF. The DNA of the CDR3 is TGCGCCAGCAGCCAAGATTGGGTGAGCTCTGGGGCCAACGTCCTGACTTTC.

Concerning this clonotype itself: One end of the junction is discordant with germline, which a read error may explain. The J gene is TRBJ2-1, the V gene TRBV18; 8 bases fit TRBD2. The CDR3 contains 15 residues. CDR1 and CDR2 (germline): KGHSH, LQKENI. Written as DNA, the CDR3 is TGTGCCAACTCATCTATCTCGGGGGGGGCCGCTGAGCAGTTCTTC. It yields the protein CANSSISGGAAEQFF.

The chain has TRBV28 and TRBJ1-6; D perhaps matches TRBD1 (5 bases). Trimming pared 6 bases from V and 1 base from J, leaving 10 bases between. The CDR3 sequence is 15 residues long. Germline V gene lookup returns CDR1 MDHEN and CDR2 SYDVKM. CDR3 bases: TGTGCCAGCAGGACCGGGGGGTCCTATAATTCACCCCTCCACTTT. Translation: CASRTGGSYNSPLHF.

V and J are TRBV5-1 and TRBJ1-1; 8 bases agree with TRBD1. The CDR3 contains 15 residues. The ends lost 2 bases at V and 4 bases at J; junction bases unmatched: 7. From germline, CDR1 is SGHRS and CDR2 YFSETQ. CDR3 in amino acids: CASSFPPGTGTEAFF. The CDR3 DNA reads TGCGCCAGCAGCTTTCCACCGGGGACAGGCACTGAAGCTTTCTTT.

This clonotype occurred many times. The rearrangement links TRBV12-3 or TRBV12-4 to TRBJ2-1, with D unclear. V was clipped by 6 bases and J by 7 bases, with 7 bases between them. The CDR3 runs to 11 residues. CDR3 bases: TGTGCCAGCAGCCCGGGTAATGAGCAGTTCTTC. Translation gives CASSPGNEQFF.

The rearrangement links TRBV6-2 or TRBV6-3 to TRBJ2-7, with unresolved D. V dropped 7 bases and J dropped 0 bases, with 10 bases sitting between them. The CDR3 runs to 13 residues. Germline V CDR1 and CDR2: MNHEY, SVGEGT. In nucleotides, the CDR3 is TGTGCCAGCAAGGAGTTTAGCTCCTACGAGCAGTACTTC. Translating it yields CASKEFSSYEQYF.

The chain uses TRBV30 and TRBJ2-5; possibly TRBD2 for D (6 bases). This CDR3 has 15 amino acids. The germline gives CDR1 GTSNPN, CDR2 SVGIG (reference sequence). Trimming cost V 3 bases and J 1 base, with 15 bases left between them. This chain's CDR3 is CAWRLMAGPQETQYF. The CDR3 nucleotides read TGTGCCTGGAGACTGATGGCGGGACCCCAAGAGACCCAGTACTTC.

The chain couples TRBV20-1 to TRBJ2-7; D is perhaps TRBD2 (7 bases). From germline, CDR1 is DFQATT and CDR2 SNEGSKA (reference sequence). Between the trimmed V and J ends, which lost 4 bases and 4 bases, there was a span of 29 bases. CDR3 length: 18 amino acids. Written as DNA, the CDR3 is TGCAGTGCTACCGCACAGGGTACTGCGGAGGGGCGGGGGTACGAGCAGTACTTC. It is translated as CSATAQGTAEGRGYEQYF.

The J gene is TRBJ2-5, the V gene TRBV11-2; D may be TRBD2 (6 bases). The CDR3 totals 15 residues. Germline V CDR1 and CDR2: SGHAT, FQNNGV. V lost 5 bases, J lost 4 bases, and 17 bases lay in between. The CDR3 DNA follows: TGTGCCAGCAGCGTAGGAGGGCTGGGAGGAGAGACCCAGTACTTC. Its translation: CASSVGGLGGETQYF.

This clonotype came up many times. This chain connects TRBV20-1 to TRBJ2-5; 8 nucleotides agree with TRBD2. Trimming took 6 bases from V and 11 from J; bases not matched to a gene: 17. The CDR3 is 14 amino acids. The germline gives CDR1 DFQATT, CDR2 SNEGSKA (reference sequence). This CDR3 reads CSAPEGSGVAEQYF. The CDR3 DNA is TGCAGTGCCCCGGAGGGTAGCGGGGTCGCGGAGCAGTACTTC.

With regard to this clonotype: One junction end disagrees with the germline gene, perhaps due to a read error. The chain combines TRBV28 with TRBJ2-3, with D perhaps TRBD2 (6 bases). In germline, CDR1 is MDHEN, CDR2 SYDVKM. The CDR3 length is 15 residues. CDR3: CAGSFVGPGEDTQYF. DNA for the CDR3: TGTGCCGGCAGTTTTGTAGGGCCGGGAGAAGATACGCAGTATTTT.

This clonotype occurred a few times. This chain uses TRBV7-6 with TRBJ2-1; the D gene is possibly TRBD2 (6 bases). This CDR3 contains 18 residues. V shed 2 bases and J shed 0 bases, with 17 bases lying between them. Germline V CDR1 and CDR2: SGHVS, FNYEAQ. CDR3 in amino acids: CASSLKIGPTSSYNEQFF. CDR3 nucleotide sequence: TGTGCCAGCAGCTTAAAAATCGGGCCGACTAGCTCCTACAATGAGCAGTTCTTC.